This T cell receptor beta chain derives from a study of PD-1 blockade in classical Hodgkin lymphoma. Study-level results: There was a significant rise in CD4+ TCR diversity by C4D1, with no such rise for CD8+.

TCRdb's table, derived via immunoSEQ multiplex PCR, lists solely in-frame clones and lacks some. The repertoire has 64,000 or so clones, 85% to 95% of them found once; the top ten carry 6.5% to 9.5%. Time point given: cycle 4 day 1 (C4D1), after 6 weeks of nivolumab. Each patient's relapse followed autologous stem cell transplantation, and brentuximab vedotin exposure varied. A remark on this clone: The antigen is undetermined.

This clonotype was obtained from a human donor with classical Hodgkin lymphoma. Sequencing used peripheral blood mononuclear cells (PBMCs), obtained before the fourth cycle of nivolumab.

CDR3: CASSLVGGDQPQHF. DNA of the CDR3: TGTGCCAGCAGTTTGGTCGGGGGGGATCAGCCCCAGCATTTT. The V gene is TRBV28, the J gene TRBJ1-5; D might be TRBD1 (5 bases). The CDR3 sequence is 14 residues long. V gave up 3 bases and J gave up 5 bases, with 11 bases separating them. In germline, CDR1 is MDHEN, CDR2 SYDVKM.